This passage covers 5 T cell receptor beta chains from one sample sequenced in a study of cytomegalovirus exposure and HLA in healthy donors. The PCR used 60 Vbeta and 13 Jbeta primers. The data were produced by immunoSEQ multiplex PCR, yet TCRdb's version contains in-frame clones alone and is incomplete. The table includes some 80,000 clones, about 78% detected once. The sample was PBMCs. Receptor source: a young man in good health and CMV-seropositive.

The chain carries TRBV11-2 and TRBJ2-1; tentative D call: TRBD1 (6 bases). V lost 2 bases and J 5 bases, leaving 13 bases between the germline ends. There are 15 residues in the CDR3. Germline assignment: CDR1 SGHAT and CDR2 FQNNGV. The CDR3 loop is CASSLRGRGDNEQFF. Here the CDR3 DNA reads TGTGCCAGCAGCTTACGTGGCAGGGGCGACAATGAGCAGTTCTTC.

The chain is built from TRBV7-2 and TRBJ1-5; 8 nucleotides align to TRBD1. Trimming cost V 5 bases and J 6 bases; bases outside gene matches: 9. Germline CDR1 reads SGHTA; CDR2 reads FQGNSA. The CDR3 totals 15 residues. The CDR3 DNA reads TGTGCCAGCAGCCTCCCAGGGGGCATAAGTCAGCCCCAGCATTTT. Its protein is CASSLPGGISQPQHF.

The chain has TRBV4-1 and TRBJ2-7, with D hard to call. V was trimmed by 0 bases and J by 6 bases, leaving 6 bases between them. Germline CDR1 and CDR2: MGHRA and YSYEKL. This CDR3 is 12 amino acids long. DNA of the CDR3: TGCGCCAGCAGCCAAGATAGGAGCGAGCAGTACTTC. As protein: CASSQDRSEQYF.

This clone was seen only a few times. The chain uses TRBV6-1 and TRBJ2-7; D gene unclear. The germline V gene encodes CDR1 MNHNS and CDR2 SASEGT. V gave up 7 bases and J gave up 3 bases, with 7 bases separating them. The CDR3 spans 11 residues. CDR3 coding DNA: TGTGCCAGCATTGCGGTCTACGAGCAGTACTTC. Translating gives CASIAVYEQYF.

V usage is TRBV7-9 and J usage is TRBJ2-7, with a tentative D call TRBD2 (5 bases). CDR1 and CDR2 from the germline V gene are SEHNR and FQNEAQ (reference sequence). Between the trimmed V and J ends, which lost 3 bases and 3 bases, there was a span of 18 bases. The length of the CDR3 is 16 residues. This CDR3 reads CASSFTVKEELYEQYF. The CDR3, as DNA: TGTGCCAGCAGCTTTACCGTTAAGGAGGAGCTCTACGAGCAGTACTTC.